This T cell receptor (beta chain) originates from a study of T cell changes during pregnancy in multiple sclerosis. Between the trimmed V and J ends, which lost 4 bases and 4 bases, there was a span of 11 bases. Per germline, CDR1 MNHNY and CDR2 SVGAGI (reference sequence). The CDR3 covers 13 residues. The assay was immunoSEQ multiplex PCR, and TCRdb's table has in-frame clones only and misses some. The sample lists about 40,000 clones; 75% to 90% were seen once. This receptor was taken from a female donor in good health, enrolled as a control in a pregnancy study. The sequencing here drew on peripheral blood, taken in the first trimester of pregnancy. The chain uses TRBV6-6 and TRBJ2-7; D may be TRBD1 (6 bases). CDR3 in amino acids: CASSSLTGYEQYF. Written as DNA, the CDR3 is TGTGCCAGCAGTTCCCTGACAGGTTACGAGCAGTACTTC.